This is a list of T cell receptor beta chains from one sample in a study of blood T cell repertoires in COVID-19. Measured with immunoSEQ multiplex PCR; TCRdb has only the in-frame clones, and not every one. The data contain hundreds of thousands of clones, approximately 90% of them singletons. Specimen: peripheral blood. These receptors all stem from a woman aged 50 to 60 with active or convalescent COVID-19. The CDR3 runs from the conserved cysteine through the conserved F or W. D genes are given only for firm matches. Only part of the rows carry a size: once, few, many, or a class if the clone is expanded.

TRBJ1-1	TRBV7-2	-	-	CASSLAGLVEAFF	TGTGCCAGCAGCTTAGCGGGGCTTGTTGAAGCTTTCTTT
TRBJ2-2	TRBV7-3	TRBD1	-	CASSSGTVWPGELFF	TGTGCCAGCAGCTCAGGGACAGTCTGGCCCGGGGAGCTGTTTTTT
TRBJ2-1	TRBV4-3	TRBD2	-	CASSQDMRGYYNEQFF	TGCGCCAGCAGCCAAGATATGCGGGGGTACTACAATGAGCAGTTCTTC
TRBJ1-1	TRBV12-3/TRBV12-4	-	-	CASRPLGSTEAFF	TGTGCCAGCAGGCCTCTAGGGAGCACTGAAGCTTTCTTT
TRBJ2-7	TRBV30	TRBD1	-	CAWSVQGQSSF	TGTGCCTGGAGTGTACAGGGACAGTCGAGCTTC
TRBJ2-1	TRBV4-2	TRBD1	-	CASSQEGFRDRGLNEQFF	TGTGCCAGCAGCCAAGAAGGTTTTCGGGACAGGGGTCTCAATGAGCAGTTCTTC
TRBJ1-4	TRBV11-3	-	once	CASSSPRDSNEKLFF	TGTGCCAGCAGCTCCCCCCGGGACTCGAATGAAAAACTGTTTTTT
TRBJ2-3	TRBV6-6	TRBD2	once	CASRTSGATDTQYF	TGTGCCAGCAGGACTAGCGGCGCCACAGATACGCAGTATTTT
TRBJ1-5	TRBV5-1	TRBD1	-	CASSLGGQINQPQHF	TGCGCCAGCAGCTTGGGGGGACAGATCAATCAGCCCCAGCATTTT
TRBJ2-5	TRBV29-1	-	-	CSVLLPQETQYF	TGCAGCGTTCTATTACCCCAAGAGACCCAGTACTTC
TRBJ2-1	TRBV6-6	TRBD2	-	CASTHRLTSGTNEQFF	TGTGCCAGCACCCATCGATTGACTAGCGGGACCAATGAGCAGTTCTTC
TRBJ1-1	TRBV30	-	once	CAWSGELGGEAFF	TGTGCCTGGAGTGGGGAGTTAGGAGGGGAAGCTTTCTTT
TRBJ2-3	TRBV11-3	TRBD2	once	CASSPTSGSDTQYF	TGTGCCAGCAGCCCCACTAGCGGCTCGGATACGCAGTATTTT
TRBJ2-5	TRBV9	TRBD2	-	CASTPRDYYQETQYF	TGTGCCAGCACCCCCCGGGACTACTACCAAGAGACCCAGTACTTC
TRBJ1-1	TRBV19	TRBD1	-	CATRTGTGRGHTEAFF	TGTGCCACCAGGACCGGGACAGGCAGGGGACACACTGAAGCTTTCTTT
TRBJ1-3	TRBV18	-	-	CASSPVTASGNTIYF	TGTGCCAGCTCACCAGTAACAGCCTCTGGAAACACCATATATTTT
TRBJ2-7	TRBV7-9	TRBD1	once	CASSSAGTGTHEQYF	TGTGCCAGCAGCTCGGCCGGGACAGGGACTCACGAGCAGTACTTC
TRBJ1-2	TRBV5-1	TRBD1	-	CASSADRGDYGYTF	TGCGCCAGCAGCGCCGACAGGGGCGACTATGGCTACACCTTC
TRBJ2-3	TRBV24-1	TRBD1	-	CATSDLRTGNGHTQYF	TGTGCCACCAGTGATTTAAGGACAGGGAATGGCCATACGCAGTATTTT
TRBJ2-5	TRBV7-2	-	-	CASRYRAPQETQYF	TGTGCCAGCAGGTACAGGGCCCCACAAGAGACCCAGTACTTC
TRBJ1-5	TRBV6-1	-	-	CASSERARGHQPQHF	TGTGCCAGCAGTGAACGGGCCAGGGGACATCAGCCCCAGCATTTT
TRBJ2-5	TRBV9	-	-	CASSVANQETQYF	TGTGCCAGCAGCGTAGCCAATCAAGAGACCCAGTACTTC
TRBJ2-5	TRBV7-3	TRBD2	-	CASSLGPPAGGQETQYF	TGTGCCAGCAGCTTAGGTCCTCCAGCGGGGGGGCAAGAGACCCAGTACTTC
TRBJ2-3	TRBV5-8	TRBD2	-	CASSPGLAGVTDTQYF	TGTGCCAGCAGCCCCGGGCTAGCGGGAGTTACAGATACGCAGTATTTT
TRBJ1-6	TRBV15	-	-	CATSRFGVILDSPLHF	TGTGCCACCAGCAGATTCGGGGTCATTTTGGATTCACCCCTCCACTTT
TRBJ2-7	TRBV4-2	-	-	CASSRDSQLSYEQYF	TGTGCCAGCAGTCGAGACAGTCAACTCTCCTACGAGCAGTACTTC
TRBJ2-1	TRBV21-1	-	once	CASSTPPLGLANNEQFF	TGTGCCAGCAGCACCCCGCCGTTAGGACTAGCTAACAATGAGCAGTTCTTC
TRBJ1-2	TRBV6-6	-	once	CASSYSGGLGYTF	TGTGCCAGCAGTTACTCTGGGGGCTTAGGCTACACCTTC
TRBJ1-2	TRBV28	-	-	CASKQISYGYTF	TGTGCCAGCAAACAGATTTCCTATGGCTACACCTTC
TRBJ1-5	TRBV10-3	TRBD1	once	CAISESGQGDQPQHF	TGTGCCATCAGTGAGTCCGGACAGGGGGATCAGCCCCAGCATTTT
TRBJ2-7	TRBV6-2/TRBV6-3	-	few	CASSYPSSYEQYF	TGTGCCAGCAGTTACCCGAGCTCCTACGAGCAGTACTTC
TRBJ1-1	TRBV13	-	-	CASAAQGAFF	TGTGCCAGCGCGGCCCAGGGGGCTTTCTTT
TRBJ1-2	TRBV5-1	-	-	CASSPPGNGYTF	TGCGCCAGCAGCCCCCCGGGGAATGGCTACACCTTC
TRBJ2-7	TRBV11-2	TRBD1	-	CASSPGQGKFHYEQYF	TGTGCCAGCAGCCCCGGACAGGGAAAATTCCATTACGAGCAGTACTTC
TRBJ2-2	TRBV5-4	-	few	CASSPKSAGETGELFF	TGTGCCAGCAGCCCTAAGTCAGCAGGGGAGACCGGGGAGCTGTTTTTT
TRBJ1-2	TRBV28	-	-	CASSFTGYGYTF	TGTGCCAGCAGTTTCACAGGGTATGGCTACACCTTC
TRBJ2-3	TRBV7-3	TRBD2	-	CASSLAGGRRDTQYF	TGTGCCAGCAGCTTAGCGGGGGGCCGAAGAGATACGCAGTATTTT
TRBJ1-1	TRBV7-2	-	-	CASSLARAGPSNTEAFF	TGTGCCAGCAGCTTAGCACGGGCGGGGCCTTCGAACACTGAAGCTTTCTTT